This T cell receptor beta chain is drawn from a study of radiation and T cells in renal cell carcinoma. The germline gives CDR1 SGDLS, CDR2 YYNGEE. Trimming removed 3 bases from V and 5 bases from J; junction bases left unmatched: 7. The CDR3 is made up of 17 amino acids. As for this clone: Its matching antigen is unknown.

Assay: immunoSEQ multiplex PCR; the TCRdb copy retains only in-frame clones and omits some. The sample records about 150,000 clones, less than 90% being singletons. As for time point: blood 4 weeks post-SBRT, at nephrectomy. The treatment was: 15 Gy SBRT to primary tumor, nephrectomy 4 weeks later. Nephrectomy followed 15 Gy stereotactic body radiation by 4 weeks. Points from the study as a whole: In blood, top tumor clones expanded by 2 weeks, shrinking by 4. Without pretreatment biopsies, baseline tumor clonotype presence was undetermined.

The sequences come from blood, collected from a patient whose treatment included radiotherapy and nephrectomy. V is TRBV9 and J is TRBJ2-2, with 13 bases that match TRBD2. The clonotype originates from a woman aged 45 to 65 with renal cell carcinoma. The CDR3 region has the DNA TGTGCCAGCAGCGCCACTAGCGGGGGGGCTGGGACCGGGGAGCTGTTTTTT. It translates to CASSATSGGAGTGELFF. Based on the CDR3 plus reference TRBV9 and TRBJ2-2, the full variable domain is DSGVTQTPKHLITATGQRVTLRCSPRSGDLSVYWYQQSLDQGLQFLIQYYNGEERAKGNILERFSAQQFPDLHSELNLSSLELGDSALYFCASSATSGGAGTGELFFGEGSRLTVL.